The present entry profiles one TCR beta chain with its context. Other DNA sequences in this specimen translate into the identical CDR3. Method: immunoSEQ multiplex PCR; TCRdb's copy keeps in-frame clones and lacks some. The profile shows some 2,100,000 clones, 85% to 95% of them singletons. Naive CD8 populations comprised CD45RO-negative cells positively selected for CCR7, excluding terminally differentiated effector memory CD45RA+ cells. These data originate in a study of shared clonotypes between healthy human individuals. Study background: Each donor had three CD4 naive, three CD4 memory, two CD8 naive and one CD8 memory plate.

The CDR3 length is 15 residues. The V end lost 5 bases, the J end lost 2 bases, and 15 bases lay between the germline ends. Germline V gene data show CDR1 as MDHEN and CDR2 as SYDVKM. This rearrangement joins TRBV28 to TRBJ1-1; D possibly corresponds to TRBD1 (5 bases). This TCR derives from a young man in good health. Some clones in this sample may be carry-over from other donors' samples. The sample comprised naive CD8+ T cells from PBMCs. The CDR3 coding sequence is TGTGCCAGCAGTCCCACGGGGGAGTTAAACACTGAAGCTTTCTTT. It is translated as CASSPTGELNTEAFF.